This T cell receptor beta chain was sequenced during a study of TIL therapy for anti-PD-1-resistant metastatic lung cancer. For the study at large: Median tumor PD-L1 proportion score was roughly 5.8%. General study results and limits: This highly selected cohort may not generalize to typical lung cancer patients.

This was the immunoSEQ v3 assay. Repertoires were generated with immunoSEQ multiplex PCR, while TCRdb's copy carries only in-frame clones and drops some. The repertoire consists of some 90,000 clones, with about two thirds occurring once and the leading ten covering about a tenth. Time point in this sample: pre-treatment sample, taken before nivolumab and TIL therapy. Tumor tissue came from excised metastases, mostly pleural nodules or supraclavicular lymph nodes. Progressing patients received lymphodepletion, expanded TIL infusion and IL-2. Adults with stage 4 NSCLC were enrolled in a phase I trial. In regard to this clone: Its matching antigen is unknown.

The CDR3 runs 14 residues. The germline gives CDR1 SEHNR, CDR2 FQNEAQ (reference sequence). V shed 4 bases and J shed 5 bases, with 14 bases lying between them. The sequenced sample was tumor tissue, obtained at baseline. The clonotype was recovered from a person between 25 and 79 years old with non-small cell lung cancer. This chain links TRBV7-9 with TRBJ2-5; the D gene could be TRBD1 or TRBD2 (6 bases each). CDR3 in DNA: TGTGCCAGCAGCTCGTCAGGGGACTGGGAGACCCAGTACTTC. It yields the protein CASSSSGDWETQYF.